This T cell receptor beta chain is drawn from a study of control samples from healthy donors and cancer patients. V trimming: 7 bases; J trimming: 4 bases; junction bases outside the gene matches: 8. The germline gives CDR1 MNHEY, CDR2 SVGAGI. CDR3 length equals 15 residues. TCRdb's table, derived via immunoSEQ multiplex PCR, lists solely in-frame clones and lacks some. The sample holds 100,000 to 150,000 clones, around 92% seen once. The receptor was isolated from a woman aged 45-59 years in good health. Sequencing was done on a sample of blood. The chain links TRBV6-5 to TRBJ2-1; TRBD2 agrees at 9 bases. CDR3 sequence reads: CASKTTSGSYNEQFF. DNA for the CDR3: TGTGCCAGCAAGACGACTAGCGGCAGTTACAATGAGCAGTTCTTC.